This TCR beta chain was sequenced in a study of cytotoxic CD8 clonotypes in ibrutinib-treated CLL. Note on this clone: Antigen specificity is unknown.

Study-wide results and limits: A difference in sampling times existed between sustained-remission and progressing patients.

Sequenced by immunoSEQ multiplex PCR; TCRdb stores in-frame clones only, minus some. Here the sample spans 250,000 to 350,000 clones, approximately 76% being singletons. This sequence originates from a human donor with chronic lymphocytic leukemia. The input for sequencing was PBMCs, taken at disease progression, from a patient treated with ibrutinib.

This chain's CDR3 is CASSPYGGGTDTQYF. CDR3 bases: TGTGCCAGCAGCCCATATGGGGGGGGGACAGATACGCAGTATTTT. The rearrangement joins TRBV9 to TRBJ2-3, with 7 positions matching TRBD2. The CDR3 sequence is 15 residues long. The V and J ends lost 4 bases and 3 bases, in that order; junction bases with no gene match: 8. From germline, CDR1 is SGDLS and CDR2 YYNGEE.